A single T cell receptor beta chain is shown here with its context. Its antigen is still unknown. Base qualities are missing; no much larger clone stands one base away. CDR3 length: 13 amino acids, cysteine to phenylalanine. The read is trimmed to its CDR3 DNA, 39 bases read in frame from base 1. From the germline V gene, CDR1 is SNHLY and CDR2 is FYNNEI. V is shortened by 7 bases, J by 11 bases, and the region joining them spans 19 bases. The data stem from a study of brain T cells in children with intractable seizures (dated by TCRdb to about 2021). In terms of the full investigation: Resected brain tissue from fewer than 60 pediatric epilepsy surgery cases was initially screened for immune gene transcripts with a NanoString immunology panel. Among the approximately 12 selected surgery cases, eight also had pre-surgery blood sequenced, leaving four with brain tissue only.

Taken with the paper, the label for time point translates to: resected brain tissue, or blood drawn just prior to surgery. The surgery cases that showed the highest brain T cell transcript signatures were chosen for TCR beta chain sequencing of brain tissue, and of blood when it was available. Before surgery, the patients had been given at least one anti-epileptic drug. The TCR-sequenced patients were children whose drug-resistant epilepsy was caused by tuberous sclerosis complex, focal cortical dysplasia, Rasmussen encephalitis or hemimegalencephaly. The Monarch genomic DNA purification kit was used to extract bulk genomic DNA from unsorted brain tissue and whole blood. The investigation overall reported the following: Because pre- and post-surgery blood were sequenced to different depths, clones absent from the pre-surgery sample may reflect undersampling. The patients' HCMV serostatus was not known, and viral specificity was inferred solely from CDR3 sequence similarity.

TCR beta chain sequences were generated from genomic DNA using the immunoSEQ assay. In the source study's methods: CDR3 sequences that did not begin with the conserved framework cysteine at position 104 were removed manually. Clonality was calculated as one minus the normalized Shannon's Diversity Index, with values ranging from 0 (maximal diversity) to 1 (oligoclonal). To check whether a given CDR3 had different frequencies in two samples, for example brain versus blood, chi-squared comparison-of-proportions tests were used. Public clonotypes were found by searching immuneACCESS, and the VDJdb browser was used to assess similarity to known antiviral clonotypes. The table was pulled from immuneACCESS by TCRdb, which kept in-frame rearrangements only. Such tables lose some clones; where checked, under half of the loss comes from unresolved V genes, and the rest has no known cause. V and J calls plus clone size are reproduced from that table; the DNA served to infer D and trimming. For this sample the table gives about 41,000 clones, of which about nine tenths were detected only once. The biggest ten clones account for roughly 6.3% of the sample.

The chain is encoded by TRBV2 joined to TRBJ2-3; the D gene remains uncertain. The sequence was obtained from a girl aged 2-15 years with tuberous sclerosis and intractable seizures. The starting material was peripheral blood, obtained at surgery. The CDR3 sequence is CASKIGYSGMQYF. The sequence in DNA is TGTGCCAGCAAAATTGGTTACAGTGGGATGCAGTATTTT.